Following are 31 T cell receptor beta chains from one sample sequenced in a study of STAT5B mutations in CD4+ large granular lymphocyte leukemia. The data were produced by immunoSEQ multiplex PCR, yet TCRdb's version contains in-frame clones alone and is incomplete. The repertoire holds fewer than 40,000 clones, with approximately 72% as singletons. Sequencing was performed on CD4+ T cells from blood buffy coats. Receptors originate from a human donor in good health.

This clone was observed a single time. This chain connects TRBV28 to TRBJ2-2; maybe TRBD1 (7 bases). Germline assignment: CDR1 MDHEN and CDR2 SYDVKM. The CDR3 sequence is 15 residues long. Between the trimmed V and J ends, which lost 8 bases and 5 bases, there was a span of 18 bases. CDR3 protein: CASLPYRGGTGELFF. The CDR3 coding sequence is TGTGCCAGCCTTCCCTACAGGGGAGGTACCGGGGAGCTGTTTTTT. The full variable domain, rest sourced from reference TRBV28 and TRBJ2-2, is DVKVTQSSRYLVKRTGEKVFLECVQDMDHENMFWYRQDPGLGLRLIYFSYDVKMKEKGDIPEGYSVSREKKERFSLILESASTNQTSMYLCASLPYRGGTGELFFGEGSRLTVL.

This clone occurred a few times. CDR3 coding DNA: TGTGCCAGCACCCAGGGAACGAACACCGGGGAGCTGTTTTTT. This sequence encodes CASTQGTNTGELFF. The chain combines TRBV2 with TRBJ2-2; TRBD1 is a possible D gene (5 bases). Germline loops: CDR1 SNHLY, CDR2 FYNNEI. Between the trimmed V and J ends, which lost 7 bases and 0 bases, there was a span of 9 bases. The CDR3 has 14 residues.

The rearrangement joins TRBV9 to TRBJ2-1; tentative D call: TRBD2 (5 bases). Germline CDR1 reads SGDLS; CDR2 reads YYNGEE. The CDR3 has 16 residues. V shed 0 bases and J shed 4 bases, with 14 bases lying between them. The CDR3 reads CASSVVTGLQYNEQFF. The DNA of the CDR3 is TGTGCCAGCAGCGTAGTAACGGGATTGCAGTACAATGAGCAGTTCTTC.

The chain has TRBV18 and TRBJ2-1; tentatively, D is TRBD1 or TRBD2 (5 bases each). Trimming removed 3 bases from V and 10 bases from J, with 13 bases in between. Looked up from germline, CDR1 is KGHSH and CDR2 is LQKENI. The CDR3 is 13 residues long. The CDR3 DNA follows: TGTGCCAGCTCACCGAGGGAAGGGACGGAGCAGTTCTTC. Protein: CASSPREGTEQFF.

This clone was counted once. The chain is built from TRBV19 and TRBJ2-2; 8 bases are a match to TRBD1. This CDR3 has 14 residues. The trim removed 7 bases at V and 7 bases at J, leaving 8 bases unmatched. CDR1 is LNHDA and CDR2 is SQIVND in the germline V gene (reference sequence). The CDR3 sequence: CASTRTGYGGELFF. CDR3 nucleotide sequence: TGTGCCAGTACCAGGACAGGGTACGGCGGGGAGCTGTTTTTT.

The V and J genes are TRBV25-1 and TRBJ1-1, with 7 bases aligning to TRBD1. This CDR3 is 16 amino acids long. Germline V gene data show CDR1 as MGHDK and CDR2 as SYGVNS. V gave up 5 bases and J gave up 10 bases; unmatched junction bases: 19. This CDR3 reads CASSPRQGSFSVGAFF. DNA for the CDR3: TGTGCCAGCAGTCCCCGACAGGGTTCGTTTTCGGTCGGAGCTTTCTTT.

CDR3 sequence: CASSLQGVVGEQYF. CDR3 sequence (DNA): TGTGCCAGCAGCTTACAGGGGGTGGTAGGCGAGCAGTACTTC. This rearrangement joins TRBV5-4 to TRBJ2-7; TRBD1 matches 8 bases. The length of the CDR3 is 14 residues. CDR1 is SGHNT, CDR2 YYREEE, per germline (reference sequence). V gave up 2 bases and J gave up 6 bases; unmatched junction bases: 7.

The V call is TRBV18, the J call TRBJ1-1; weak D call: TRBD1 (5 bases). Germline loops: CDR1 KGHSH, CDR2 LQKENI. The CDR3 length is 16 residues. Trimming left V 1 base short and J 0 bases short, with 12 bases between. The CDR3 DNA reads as TGTGCCAGCTCACCACAGGGACCAGGAATGAACACTGAAGCTTTCTTT. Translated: CASSPQGPGMNTEAFF.

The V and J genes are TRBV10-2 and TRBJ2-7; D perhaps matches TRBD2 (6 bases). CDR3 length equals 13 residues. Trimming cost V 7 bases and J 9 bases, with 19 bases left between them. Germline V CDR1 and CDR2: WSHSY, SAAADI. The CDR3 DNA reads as TGCGCCAGCACGGAGACCCAAGCGGGCTCGCAGTACTTC. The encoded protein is CASTETQAGSQYF.

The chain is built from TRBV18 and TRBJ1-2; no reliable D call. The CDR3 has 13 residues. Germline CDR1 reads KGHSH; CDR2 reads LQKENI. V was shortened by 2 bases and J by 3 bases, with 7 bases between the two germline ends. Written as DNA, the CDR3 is TGTGCCAGCTCACCAAAGCATGACTATGGCTACACCTTC. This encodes CASSPKHDYGYTF. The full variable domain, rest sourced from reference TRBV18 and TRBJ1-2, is NAGVMQNPRHLVRRRGQEARLRCSPMKGHSHVYWYRQLPEEGLKFMVYLQKENIIDESGMPKERFSAEFPKEGPSILRIQQVVRGDSAAYFCASSPKHDYGYTFGSGTRLTVV.

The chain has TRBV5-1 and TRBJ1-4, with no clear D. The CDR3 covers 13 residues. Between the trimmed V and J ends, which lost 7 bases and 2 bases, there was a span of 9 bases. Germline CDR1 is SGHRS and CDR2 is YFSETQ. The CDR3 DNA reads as TGCGCCAGCTCCGGGGTTACTAATGAAAAACTGTTTTTT. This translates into CASSGVTNEKLFF.

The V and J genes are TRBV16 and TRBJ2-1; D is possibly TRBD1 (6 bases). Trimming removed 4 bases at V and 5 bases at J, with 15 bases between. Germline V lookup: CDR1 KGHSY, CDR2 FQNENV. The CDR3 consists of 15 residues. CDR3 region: CASSPTRGRDNEQFF. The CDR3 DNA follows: TGTGCCAGCAGCCCGACCAGGGGTAGGGACAATGAGCAGTTCTTC.

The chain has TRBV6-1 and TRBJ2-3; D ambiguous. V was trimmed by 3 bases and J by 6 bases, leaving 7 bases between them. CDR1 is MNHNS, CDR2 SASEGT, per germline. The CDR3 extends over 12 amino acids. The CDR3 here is CASSEYGDTQYF. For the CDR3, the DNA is TGTGCCAGCAGTGAGTACGGGGATACGCAGTATTTT.

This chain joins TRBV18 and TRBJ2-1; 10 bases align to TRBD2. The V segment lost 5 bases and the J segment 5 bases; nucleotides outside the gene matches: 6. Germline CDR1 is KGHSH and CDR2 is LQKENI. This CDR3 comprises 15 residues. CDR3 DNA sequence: TGTGCCAGCTCAGAGAGCGGGGGGGTCCACAATGAGCAGTTCTTC. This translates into CASSESGGVHNEQFF.

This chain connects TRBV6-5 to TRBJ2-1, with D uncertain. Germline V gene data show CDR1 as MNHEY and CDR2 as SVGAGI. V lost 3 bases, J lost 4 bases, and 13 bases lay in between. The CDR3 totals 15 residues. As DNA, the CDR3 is TGTGCCAGCAGTTATATGCGTGGTAAGTACAATGAGCAGTTCTTC. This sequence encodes CASSYMRGKYNEQFF.

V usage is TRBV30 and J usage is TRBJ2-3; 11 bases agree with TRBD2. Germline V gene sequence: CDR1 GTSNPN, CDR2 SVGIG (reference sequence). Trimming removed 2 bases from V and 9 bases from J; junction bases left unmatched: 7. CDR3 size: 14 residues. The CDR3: CAWSLSSGGRTQYF. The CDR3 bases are TGTGCCTGGAGTCTATCTAGCGGGGGGCGGACGCAGTATTTT.

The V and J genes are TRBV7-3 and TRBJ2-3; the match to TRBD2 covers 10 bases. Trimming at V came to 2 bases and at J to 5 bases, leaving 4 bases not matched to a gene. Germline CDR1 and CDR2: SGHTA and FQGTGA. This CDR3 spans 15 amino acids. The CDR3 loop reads CASSLLAGARDTQYF. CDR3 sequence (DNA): TGTGCCAGCAGCTTACTAGCGGGGGCGCGAGATACGCAGTATTTT.

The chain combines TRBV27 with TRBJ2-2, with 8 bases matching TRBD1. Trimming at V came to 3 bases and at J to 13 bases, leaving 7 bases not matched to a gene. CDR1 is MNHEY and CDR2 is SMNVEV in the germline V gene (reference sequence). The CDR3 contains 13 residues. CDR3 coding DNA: TGTGCCAGCAGTTTTGCAGGGGGCAGGGGGCTGTTTTTT. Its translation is CASSFAGGRGLFF.

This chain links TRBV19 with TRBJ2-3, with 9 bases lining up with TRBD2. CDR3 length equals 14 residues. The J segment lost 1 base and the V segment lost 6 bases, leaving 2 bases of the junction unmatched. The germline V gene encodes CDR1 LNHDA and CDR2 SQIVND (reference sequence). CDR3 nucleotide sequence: TGTGCCAGTAGGCCTAGCGGGGGCACAGATACGCAGTATTTT. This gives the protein CASRPSGGTDTQYF.

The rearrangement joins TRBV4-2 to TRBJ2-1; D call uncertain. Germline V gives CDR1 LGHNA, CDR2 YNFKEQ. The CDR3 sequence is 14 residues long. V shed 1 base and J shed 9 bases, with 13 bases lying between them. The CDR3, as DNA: TGTGCCAGCAGCCAAGGCCCAGGCGAGCCTGAGCAGTTCTTC. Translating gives CASSQGPGEPEQFF.

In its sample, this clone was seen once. CDR3 amino acids: CASSLGIRTATIWPQHF. The DNA for the CDR3 is TGTGCCAGCAGCTTAGGAATCCGGACAGCCACAATTTGGCCCCAGCATTTT. This chain links TRBV7-2 with TRBJ1-5, with a weak D call TRBD1 (6 bases). This CDR3 has 17 amino acids. Germline loops: CDR1 SGHTA, CDR2 FQGNSA. V shed 1 base and J shed 9 bases, with 22 bases lying between them.

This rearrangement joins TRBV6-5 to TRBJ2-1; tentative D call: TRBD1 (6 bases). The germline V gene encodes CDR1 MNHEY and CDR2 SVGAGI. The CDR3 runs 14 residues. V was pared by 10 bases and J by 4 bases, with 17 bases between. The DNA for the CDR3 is TGTGCCACCCATGGACAGAATTCTTACAATGAGCAGTTCTTC. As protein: CATHGQNSYNEQFF.

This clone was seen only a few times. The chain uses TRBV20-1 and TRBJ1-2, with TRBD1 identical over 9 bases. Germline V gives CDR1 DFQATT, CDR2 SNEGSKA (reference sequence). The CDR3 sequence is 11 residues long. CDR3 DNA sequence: TGCAGGACAGGGGGTAACTATGGCTACACCTTC. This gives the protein CRTGGNYGYTF.

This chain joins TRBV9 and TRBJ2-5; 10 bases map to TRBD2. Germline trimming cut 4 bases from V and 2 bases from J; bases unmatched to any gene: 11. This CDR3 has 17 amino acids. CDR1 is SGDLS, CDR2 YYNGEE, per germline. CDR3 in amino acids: CASSPGKRGGVQETQYF. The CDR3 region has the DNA TGTGCCAGCAGCCCAGGGAAGCGGGGGGGGGTTCAAGAGACCCAGTACTTC.

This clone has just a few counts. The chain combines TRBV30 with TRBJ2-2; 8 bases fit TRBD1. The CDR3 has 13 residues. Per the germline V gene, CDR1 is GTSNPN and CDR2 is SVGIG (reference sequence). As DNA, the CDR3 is TGTGCATTGGACAGGGTGAACACCGGGGAGCTGTTTTTT. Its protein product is CALDRVNTGELFF.

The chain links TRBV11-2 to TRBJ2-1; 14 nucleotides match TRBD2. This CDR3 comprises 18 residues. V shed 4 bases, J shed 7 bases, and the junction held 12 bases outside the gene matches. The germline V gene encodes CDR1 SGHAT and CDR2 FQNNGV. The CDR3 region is CASSSRRLAGGPGNEQFF. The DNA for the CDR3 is TGTGCCAGCAGCTCGCGCAGACTAGCGGGAGGGCCGGGAAATGAGCAGTTCTTC.

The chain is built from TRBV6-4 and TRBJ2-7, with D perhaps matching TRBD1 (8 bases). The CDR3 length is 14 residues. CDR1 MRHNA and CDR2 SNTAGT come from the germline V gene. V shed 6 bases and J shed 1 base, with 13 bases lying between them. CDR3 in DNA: TGTGCCAGCAGCAACAGGGGGGGATCCTACGAGCAGTACTTC. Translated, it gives CASSNRGGSYEQYF.

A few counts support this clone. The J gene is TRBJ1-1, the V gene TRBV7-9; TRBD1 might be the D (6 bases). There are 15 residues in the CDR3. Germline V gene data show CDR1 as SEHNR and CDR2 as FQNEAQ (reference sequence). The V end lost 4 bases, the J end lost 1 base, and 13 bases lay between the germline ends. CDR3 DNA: TGTGCCAGCAGCTCCCAGGGGACACCGAACACTGAAGCTTTCTTT. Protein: CASSSQGTPNTEAFF.

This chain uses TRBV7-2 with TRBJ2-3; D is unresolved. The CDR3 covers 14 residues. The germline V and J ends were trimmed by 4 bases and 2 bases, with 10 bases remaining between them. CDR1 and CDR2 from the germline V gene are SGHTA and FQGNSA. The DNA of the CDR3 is TGTGCCAGCAGCTCTGGTTTTTCCACAGATACGCAGTATTTT. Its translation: CASSSGFSTDTQYF.

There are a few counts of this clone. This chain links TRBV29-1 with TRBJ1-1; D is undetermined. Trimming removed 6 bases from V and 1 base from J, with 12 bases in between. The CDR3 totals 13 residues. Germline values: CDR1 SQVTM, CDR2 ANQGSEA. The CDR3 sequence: CSVPGSPNTEAFF. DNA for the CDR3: TGCAGCGTGCCTGGCTCCCCGAACACTGAAGCTTTCTTT.

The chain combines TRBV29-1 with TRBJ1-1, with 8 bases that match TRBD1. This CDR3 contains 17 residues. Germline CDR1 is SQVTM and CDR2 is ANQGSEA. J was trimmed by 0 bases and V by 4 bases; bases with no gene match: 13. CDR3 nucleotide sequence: TGCAGCGTTGCAACTCACCCACGACAGGGGATGAACACTGAAGCTTTCTTT. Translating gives CSVATHPRQGMNTEAFF.